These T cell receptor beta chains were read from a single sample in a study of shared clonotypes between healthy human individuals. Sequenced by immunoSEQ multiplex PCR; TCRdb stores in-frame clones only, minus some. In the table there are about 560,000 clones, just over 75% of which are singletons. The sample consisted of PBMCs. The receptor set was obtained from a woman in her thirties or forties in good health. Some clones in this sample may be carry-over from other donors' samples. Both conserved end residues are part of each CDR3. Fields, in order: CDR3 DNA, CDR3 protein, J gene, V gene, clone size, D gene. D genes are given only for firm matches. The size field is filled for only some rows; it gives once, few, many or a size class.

cdr3_nt: TGTGCCAGCAGCTCTACAGGGGTTGGGGCCAACGTCCTGACTTTC
cdr3_aa: CASSSTGVGANVLTF
j_call: TRBJ2-6
v_call: TRBV7-2
clone_size: NA
d_call: TRBD1

cdr3_nt: TGCGCCAGCAGGGGTCAGGGACAACCGAAAAAGGTCGAGCAGTACTTC
cdr3_aa: CASRGQGQPKKVEQYF
j_call: TRBJ2-7
v_call: TRBV10-1
clone_size: NA
d_call: NA

cdr3_nt: TGTGCCAGCAGGGGCCGGGGTCTGAGCGGGAGCCCTTACGAGCAGTACTTC
cdr3_aa: CASRGRGLSGSPYEQYF
j_call: TRBJ2-7
v_call: TRBV28
clone_size: few
d_call: TRBD2

cdr3_nt: TGTGCCAGTAGTCTACGACAGAACCACTATGGCTACACCTTC
cdr3_aa: CASSLRQNHYGYTF
j_call: TRBJ1-2
v_call: TRBV19
clone_size: NA
d_call: NA

cdr3_nt: TGCGCCAGCAGCCAAACAACCACCGGGACAGGGGGAAGAGGAAACACCATATATTTT
cdr3_aa: CASSQTTTGTGGRGNTIYF
j_call: TRBJ1-3
v_call: TRBV4-3
clone_size: once
d_call: TRBD1

cdr3_nt: TGTGCCAGCAGTTTATGGTCACAGGGGTCCCCTGAAGCTTTCTTT
cdr3_aa: CASSLWSQGSPEAFF
j_call: TRBJ1-1
v_call: TRBV28
clone_size: NA
d_call: TRBD1

cdr3_nt: TGTGCCAGCAGTCAGACTTGGGGGACCCTCGAAGAGCAGTACTTC
cdr3_aa: CASSQTWGTLEEQYF
j_call: TRBJ2-5
v_call: TRBV27
clone_size: NA
d_call: NA

cdr3_nt: TGTGCCAGCAGCTTAAACCAAAAAGAGACCCAGTACTTC
cdr3_aa: CASSLNQKETQYF
j_call: TRBJ2-5
v_call: TRBV7-2
clone_size: once
d_call: NA

cdr3_nt: TGTGCTAGCAGCTTAGACGTTATCAATGAGCAGTTCTTC
cdr3_aa: CASSLDVINEQFF
j_call: TRBJ2-1
v_call: TRBV7-7
clone_size: many
d_call: NA

cdr3_nt: TGTGCTAGCAGCCGGGACAGTTACAATGAGCAGTTCTTC
cdr3_aa: CASSRDSYNEQFF
j_call: TRBJ2-1
v_call: TRBV7-7
clone_size: few
d_call: TRBD1

cdr3_nt: TGTGCCAGCAGCCGCCGGACAGACTTCTACACCTTC
cdr3_aa: CASSRRTDFYTF
j_call: TRBJ1-2
v_call: TRBV5-4
clone_size: NA
d_call: NA

cdr3_nt: TGTGCCAGCAGCGTCGGCGGAAACTCAGATACGCAGTATTTT
cdr3_aa: CASSVGGNSDTQYF
j_call: TRBJ2-3
v_call: TRBV9
clone_size: NA
d_call: NA

cdr3_nt: TGTGCCAGCAGCGTAGTGGGGTCCCCCTACAATGAGCAGTTCTTC
cdr3_aa: CASSVVGSPYNEQFF
j_call: TRBJ2-1
v_call: TRBV9
clone_size: NA
d_call: NA

cdr3_nt: TGTGCCACAAAGGACAGAACCTTGAACACCGGGGAGCTGTTTTTT
cdr3_aa: CATKDRTLNTGELFF
j_call: TRBJ2-2
v_call: TRBV19
clone_size: NA
d_call: NA

cdr3_nt: TGTGCCAGCAGTGCCGCCCCCGCAGGGGGCGGCTACGAGCAGTACTTC
cdr3_aa: CASSAAPAGGGYEQYF
j_call: TRBJ2-7
v_call: TRBV27
clone_size: NA
d_call: TRBD1

cdr3_nt: TGTGCCAGCAGCCATATAAAGCCCATATATTTT
cdr3_aa: CASSHIKPIYF
j_call: TRBJ1-3
v_call: TRBV7-9
clone_size: NA
d_call: NA

cdr3_nt: TGTGCCTGGAGGTTTAGGGGGGCCTACGAGCAGTACTTC
cdr3_aa: CAWRFRGAYEQYF
j_call: TRBJ2-7
v_call: TRBV30
clone_size: NA
d_call: NA

cdr3_nt: TGTGCCCCCAGGACGTCGGGAGAGACCCAGTACTTC
cdr3_aa: CAPRTSGETQYF
j_call: TRBJ2-5
v_call: TRBV6-1
clone_size: NA
d_call: NA

cdr3_nt: TGTGCCATCAGCTATACAGGGGAAACTGAAGCTTTCTTT
cdr3_aa: CAISYTGETEAFF
j_call: TRBJ1-1
v_call: TRBV10-3
clone_size: NA
d_call: TRBD1

cdr3_nt: TGTGCCAGTAGTATCCCCTTCCGTGAGCAGTTCTTC
cdr3_aa: CASSIPFREQFF
j_call: TRBJ2-1
v_call: TRBV19
clone_size: NA
d_call: NA

cdr3_nt: TGTGCCAGCTCACCACCGGACCAAGAGACCCAGTACTTC
cdr3_aa: CASSPPDQETQYF
j_call: TRBJ2-5
v_call: TRBV18
clone_size: NA
d_call: NA

cdr3_nt: TGTGCCATCATGAGGGATGCCTATTTGAACACTGAAGCTTTCTTT
cdr3_aa: CAIMRDAYLNTEAFF
j_call: TRBJ1-1
v_call: TRBV10-3
clone_size: NA
d_call: NA

cdr3_nt: TGTGCCAGCAGTGCCGGGACAGGGGAAACCAAACAGTACTTC
cdr3_aa: CASSAGTGETKQYF
j_call: TRBJ2-4
v_call: TRBV2
clone_size: NA
d_call: TRBD1

cdr3_nt: TGTGCCAGCAGTTCACCGGGACAGGGGTATGGCTACACCTTC
cdr3_aa: CASSSPGQGYGYTF
j_call: TRBJ1-2
v_call: TRBV28
clone_size: many
d_call: TRBD1

cdr3_nt: TGTGCCAGAGGACAGGCAATCCAAGAGACCCAGTACTTC
cdr3_aa: CARGQAIQETQYF
j_call: TRBJ2-5
v_call: TRBV2
clone_size: once
d_call: TRBD1

cdr3_nt: TGTGCCAGCAGCTTAGTCGGTAGCGCTACCAATGAGCAGTTCTTC
cdr3_aa: CASSLVGSATNEQFF
j_call: TRBJ2-1
v_call: TRBV7-2
clone_size: NA
d_call: NA

cdr3_nt: TGTGCCAGCAGCAAAGCGGGAGGGCCGGACGAGCAGTACTTC
cdr3_aa: CASSKAGGPDEQYF
j_call: TRBJ2-7
v_call: TRBV11-2
clone_size: few
d_call: TRBD2

cdr3_nt: TGTGCCAGCACCGACCTAGCGCCTGGGGATACGCAGTATTTT
cdr3_aa: CASTDLAPGDTQYF
j_call: TRBJ2-3
v_call: TRBV7-2
clone_size: once
d_call: NA

cdr3_nt: TGTGCCAGCAGCTTAAGGCCCCTCCAGGGAAGCTACACCTTC
cdr3_aa: CASSLRPLQGSYTF
j_call: TRBJ1-2
v_call: TRBV7-3
clone_size: NA
d_call: NA

cdr3_nt: TGTGCCAGCAGTTCCCCGATGTATTACAATGAGCAGTTCTTC
cdr3_aa: CASSSPMYYNEQFF
j_call: TRBJ2-1
v_call: TRBV27
clone_size: NA
d_call: NA

cdr3_nt: TGTGCCAGCTCCGACGGATGGGGTTTAGACAATGAGCAGTTCTTC
cdr3_aa: CASSDGWGLDNEQFF
j_call: TRBJ2-1
v_call: TRBV18
clone_size: NA
d_call: NA

cdr3_nt: TGTGCCAGCAGTCCAGCCGGGACAAAGAACACTGAAGCTTTCTTT
cdr3_aa: CASSPAGTKNTEAFF
j_call: TRBJ1-1
v_call: TRBV28
clone_size: NA
d_call: NA

cdr3_nt: TGTGCCAGCTCACCAGGAGTAGCGGGAGATCACTACAATGAGCAGTTCTTC
cdr3_aa: CASSPGVAGDHYNEQFF
j_call: TRBJ2-1
v_call: TRBV18
clone_size: NA
d_call: TRBD2

cdr3_nt: TGTGCCAGCACAGGGTCTGAAGCTTTCTTT
cdr3_aa: CASTGSEAFF
j_call: TRBJ1-1
v_call: TRBV7-9
clone_size: few
d_call: NA

cdr3_nt: TGTGCCAGCAGTTTGGACATCTCGAACACTGAAGCTTTCTTT
cdr3_aa: CASSLDISNTEAFF
j_call: TRBJ1-1
v_call: TRBV27
clone_size: NA
d_call: NA

cdr3_nt: NA
cdr3_aa: CASSPLRAGELFF
j_call: TRBJ2-2
v_call: TRBV7-2
clone_size: few
d_call: NA

cdr3_nt: TGTGCCAGCAGCTTAGGGGGGGCAGGAGCGGGTCAGCCCCAGCATTTT
cdr3_aa: CASSLGGAGAGQPQHF
j_call: TRBJ1-5
v_call: TRBV7-9
clone_size: NA
d_call: NA

cdr3_nt: TGTGCCAGCAGTTTATTGGGTCAGGGAGATTCACCCCTCCACTTT
cdr3_aa: CASSLLGQGDSPLHF
j_call: TRBJ1-6
v_call: TRBV28
clone_size: NA
d_call: NA

cdr3_nt: TGTGCCAGCAGCTTAATCCGTGGGCGGTACTACGAGCAGTACTTC
cdr3_aa: CASSLIRGRYYEQYF
j_call: TRBJ2-7
v_call: TRBV11-2
clone_size: NA
d_call: NA

cdr3_nt: TGTGCCAGCAGTTACTCGGGCCTAGAAGCTTTCTTT
cdr3_aa: CASSYSGLEAFF
j_call: TRBJ1-1
v_call: TRBV6-6
clone_size: NA
d_call: NA

cdr3_nt: TGTGCCAGCAGAACTAGCGGGAGGCTCTACAATGAGCAGTTCTTC
cdr3_aa: CASRTSGRLYNEQFF
j_call: TRBJ2-1
v_call: TRBV27
clone_size: few
d_call: TRBD2

cdr3_nt: TGTGCCAGCTCACCACCGTTGGCTAGCGGGACGTACGAGCAGTACTTC
cdr3_aa: CASSPPLASGTYEQYF
j_call: TRBJ2-7
v_call: TRBV18
clone_size: NA
d_call: TRBD2

cdr3_nt: TGTGCCAGCAGCTCCCTTGCAACTACCGCGGAGTATTTT
cdr3_aa: CASSSLATTAEYF
j_call: TRBJ2-3
v_call: TRBV7-2
clone_size: NA
d_call: NA

cdr3_nt: TGTGCCTTGAACAGCGGGAGTGAAGTCTACGAGCAGTACTTC
cdr3_aa: CALNSGSEVYEQYF
j_call: TRBJ2-7
v_call: TRBV30
clone_size: once
d_call: TRBD2

cdr3_nt: TGTGCCAGCGGACCGGGGGGACCCAATCAGCCCCAGCATTTT
cdr3_aa: CASGPGGPNQPQHF
j_call: TRBJ1-5
v_call: TRBV2
clone_size: NA
d_call: NA

cdr3_nt: TGTGCCTGGACCCCCGAGGCAGTCCCGAAGAACTATGGCTACACCTTC
cdr3_aa: CAWTPEAVPKNYGYTF
j_call: TRBJ1-2
v_call: TRBV30
clone_size: NA
d_call: NA

cdr3_nt: TGTGCCAGCAAGGTGGGGCACAACGAGCAGTACTTC
cdr3_aa: CASKVGHNEQYF
j_call: TRBJ2-7
v_call: TRBV6-1
clone_size: NA
d_call: NA

cdr3_nt: TGTGCCACCAGTAGCGGTTTCGACAATGAGCAGTTCTTC
cdr3_aa: CATSSGFDNEQFF
j_call: TRBJ2-1
v_call: TRBV15
clone_size: few
d_call: NA

cdr3_nt: TGCGCCAGCAGCCTCGGGGGAGGGAGACGGGTCTCTGGGGCCAACGTCCTGACTTTC
cdr3_aa: CASSLGGGRRVSGANVLTF
j_call: TRBJ2-6
v_call: TRBV4-1
clone_size: few
d_call: TRBD2

cdr3_nt: TGTGCCAGCTCACCAGGCCAATCCACGCTGAACACCATATATTTT
cdr3_aa: CASSPGQSTLNTIYF
j_call: TRBJ1-3
v_call: TRBV18
clone_size: NA
d_call: NA

cdr3_nt: TGTGCCAGCTCCCCCGGAGCGGCAAACTCCTACGAGCAGTACTTC
cdr3_aa: CASSPGAANSYEQYF
j_call: TRBJ2-7
v_call: TRBV18
clone_size: NA
d_call: NA

cdr3_nt: TGTGCCAGCAGCCAAGTAGGAACTGAAGCTTTCTTT
cdr3_aa: CASSQVGTEAFF
j_call: TRBJ1-1
v_call: TRBV14
clone_size: NA
d_call: NA

cdr3_nt: TGTGCCAGCAGTACCGGGACTAGCGGGAGAGGTCCCTACAATGAGCAGTTCTTC
cdr3_aa: CASSTGTSGRGPYNEQFF
j_call: TRBJ2-1
v_call: TRBV28
clone_size: NA
d_call: TRBD2

cdr3_nt: TGTGCCAGCAGAGAAACAGCTGAAGCTTTCTTT
cdr3_aa: CASRETAEAFF
j_call: TRBJ1-1
v_call: TRBV28
clone_size: few
d_call: NA

cdr3_nt: TGCGCCAGCAGCCAAGCAACCCGGGTTGACACCATATATTTT
cdr3_aa: CASSQATRVDTIYF
j_call: TRBJ1-3
v_call: TRBV4-3
clone_size: once
d_call: NA